The text below deals with one T cell receptor beta chain. Per the authors' pipeline: By means of reference gene primer amplification, nucleated cell counts were estimated. Clones were sequenced by immunoSEQ multiplex PCR, and TCRdb holds only the in-frame ones, with some missing. V, J and clone size were drawn from that table, and D and trimming were deduced from the DNA. In the table there are approximately 240,000 clones, around 90% of which are singletons. The sample belongs to a study of blood T cell repertoires in COVID-19. The CDR3 runs 15 residues. Trimming removed 1 base at V and 4 bases at J, with 13 bases between. The germline V gene has CDR1 SGHNT and CDR2 YYREEE (reference sequence). Adults between about 18 and 89 years of age took part from under 25 US areas. Each participant's cohort was designated according to participant-reported clinical history. Cohort 3 donors were reported recovered after two negative PCRs, clearance, or symptom resolution.

This clonotype was sampled from a woman in her late teens or twenties who had recovered from COVID-19. The chain uses TRBV5-4 and TRBJ2-3, with D perhaps matching TRBD1 (5 bases). Sequencing input: PBMCs or T cells enriched from blood (not recorded which). The CDR3 coding sequence is TGTGCCAGCAGCTTGAGAACAGGCCGGGCAGATACGCAGTATTTT. This sequence encodes CASSLRTGRADTQYF.